This T cell receptor (beta chain) originates from a study of blood T cell repertoires in COVID-19. Study information: Samples taken during acute and convalescent COVID-19 were collected in the United States, Italy and Spain. PBMCs, B-cell-depleted T cells, or T cells provided the cDNA or gDNA that made up the material.

Patients from Seattle were sampled longitudinally, starting during active infection. CDR1 and CDR2 from the germline V gene are SGHDN and FVKESK. The V end lost 4 bases, the J end lost 8 bases, and 18 bases lay between the germline ends. There are 15 residues in the CDR3. Authors' processing steps: How many nucleated cells were present was estimated from reference gene primer amplification. The repertoire was sequenced with immunoSEQ multiplex PCR; TCRdb's copy has only in-frame clones and lacks some. That table supplies the V and J calls and clone size; D and trimming were determined from the DNA. The sample lists about 260,000 clones, 75% to 90% occurring once. This clone has only one observation.

The receptor's source is a woman in her sixties or seventies with COVID-19, enrolled during active disease. The material sequenced was peripheral blood. The chain links TRBV14 to TRBJ2-1; D perhaps matches TRBD2 (6 bases). CDR3 in amino acids: CASSRPGLAGYEQFF. The CDR3 DNA is TGTGCCAGCAGCCGACCGGGACTCGCGGGCTATGAGCAGTTCTTC.